This T cell receptor (beta chain) was identified during a study of blood T cell repertoires in COVID-19. V lost 3 bases to trimming and J lost 4 bases, with 10 bases between them. The length of the CDR3 is 14 residues. The V gene's germline CDR1 is LGHNA and CDR2 YNFKEQ. Original processing notes: Scientists estimated how many nucleated cells there were by amplifying reference gene primers. The method was immunoSEQ multiplex PCR; TCRdb's version includes in-frame clones alone and lacks a portion of them. The V and J calls and clone size come from that table; D and trimming were worked out from the DNA. The sample consists of around 60,000 clones, approximately 81% of them appearing once.

The receptor was derived from a man in his 60s with COVID-19, enrolled during active disease. Sequencing was performed on peripheral blood. The V gene is TRBV4-2, the J gene TRBJ2-1; possible D gene TRBD2, 6 bases. The CDR3, as DNA: TGTGCCAGCAGCCAGGTAGCGGAATACAATGAGCAGTTCTTC. As protein: CASSQVAEYNEQFF.